This passage covers 2 T cell receptor beta chains from one sample sequenced in a study of molecular identifiers for immune sequencing clone quantification. TCRdb re-derived calls from the PCR reads in MiXCR, one entry per CDR3 protein. This table has about 640,000 distinct CDR3 sequences, about 20% appearing once. The sequencing input was naive CD8+ T cells from blood, with Jurkat cell RNA spiked in. The subset is: FACS-sorted CD8+CD4-CCR7+CD45RA+ naive T cells. The receptors shown here come from a human donor in good health. Some libraries in this study had Jurkat cell RNA spiked in.

This clonotype showed up many times. This chain links TRBV5-6 with TRBJ1-5; 7 nucleotides line up with TRBD1. Germline CDR1 and CDR2: SGHDT and YYEEEE. After removal of 0 bases from V and 1 base from J, the junction contained 7 bases not matched to a gene. The CDR3 runs to 17 residues. The CDR3 nucleotides are TGTGCCAGCAGCTTGGGATCAGGGGGACCAAGCAATCAGCCCCAGCATTTT. Its protein product is CASSLGSGGPSNQPQHF.

Points on this clonotype: A much larger clone lies one base from this, so it may be a read error. This chain uses TRBV15 with TRBJ2-3, with D possibly TRBD1 on 5 matching bases. Germline V CDR1 and CDR2: LNHNV, YYDKDF (reference sequence). This CDR3 region has 11 residues. The CDR3 is CATSDTGTQYF. CDR3 in DNA: TGTGCCACCTCGGACACAGGTACGCAGTATTTT. Using reference TRBV15 and TRBJ2-3 for the parts outside the CDR3, the full variable domain is DAMVIQNPRYQVTQFGKPVTLSCSQTLNHNVMYWYQQKSSQAPKLLFHYYDKDFNNEADTPDNFQSRRPNTSFCFLDIRSPGLGDTAMYLCATSDTGTQYFGPGTRLTVL.